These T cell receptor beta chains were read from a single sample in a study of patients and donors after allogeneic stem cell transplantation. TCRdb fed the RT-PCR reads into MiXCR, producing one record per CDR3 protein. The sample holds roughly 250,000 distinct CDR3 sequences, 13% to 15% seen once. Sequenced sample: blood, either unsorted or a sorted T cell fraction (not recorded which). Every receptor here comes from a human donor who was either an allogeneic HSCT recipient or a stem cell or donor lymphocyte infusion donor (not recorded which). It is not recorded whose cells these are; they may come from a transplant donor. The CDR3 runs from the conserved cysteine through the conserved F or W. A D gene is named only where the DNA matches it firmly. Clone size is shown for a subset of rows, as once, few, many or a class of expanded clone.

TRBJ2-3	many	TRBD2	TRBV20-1	TGCAGTGCTAGCTACAGCGGGGTGGGGAGCACAGATACGCAGTATTTT	CSASYSGVGSTDTQYF
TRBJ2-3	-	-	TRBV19	TGTGCCAGTAGTCCCCTGGAGTCATATACGCAGTATTTT	CASSPLESYTQYF
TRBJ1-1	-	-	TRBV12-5	TGTGCTAGTGGTTTGCAGGTGTTCACTGAAGCTTTCTTT	CASGLQVFTEAFF
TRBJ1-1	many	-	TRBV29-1	TGCAGCGTAGAGAGGTCGAACACTGAAGCTTTCTTT	CSVERSNTEAFF
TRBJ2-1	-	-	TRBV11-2	TGTGCCAGCAGCTTAGATTCGCTGCTAGCACCGTTCTTC	CASSLDSLLAPFF
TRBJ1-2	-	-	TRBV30	TGTGCCTGGAGGCGGTACTATGGCTACACCTTC	CAWRRYYGYTF
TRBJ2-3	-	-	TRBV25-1	TGTGCCAGCAGTGAATCATCAGCGGAGAGCACAGATACGCAGTATTTT	CASSESSAESTDTQYF
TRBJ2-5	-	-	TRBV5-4	TGTGCCAGCAGCCCCCCGGGACCAAAAGAGACCCAGTACTTC	CASSPPGPKETQYF
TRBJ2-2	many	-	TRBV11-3	TGTGCCAGCAGCGGTAATGAGGGGTATCACGGGGAGCTGTTTTTT	CASSGNEGYHGELFF
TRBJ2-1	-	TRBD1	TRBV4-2	TGTGCCAGCAGCCAAGATCATTTGGGACAGAAATACAATGAGCAGTTCTTC	CASSQDHLGQKYNEQFF
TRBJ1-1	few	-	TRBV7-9	TGTGCCAGCAGCTTAGCGCGGGGCAGGGACACTGAAGCTTTCTTT	CASSLARGRDTEAFF
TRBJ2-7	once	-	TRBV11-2	TGTGCCAGCAGCCAAGGAAGGCGGGACCAGTACTTC	CASSQGRRDQYF
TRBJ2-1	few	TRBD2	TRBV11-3	TGTGCCAGCAGCTTACGGCTTAGCGGGGGGGCAACTGAGCAGTTCTTC	CASSLRLSGGATEQFF
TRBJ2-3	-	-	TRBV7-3	TGTGCCAGCAGCTTAGATGGCCAGCAGACAGATACGCAGTATTTT	CASSLDGQQTDTQYF
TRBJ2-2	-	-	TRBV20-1	TGCAGCCAGGGGGGGGCGGGGACCGGGGAGCTGTTTTTT	CSQGGAGTGELFF
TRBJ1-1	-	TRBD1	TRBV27	TGTGCCAGCAGTCCCCACAGGGGGCGAGTGAACACTGAAGCTTTCTTT	CASSPHRGRVNTEAFF
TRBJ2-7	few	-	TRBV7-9	TGTGCCAGCAGCCTCGCCAGGAGAGCGCTTGAGCAGTACTTC	CASSLARRALEQYF
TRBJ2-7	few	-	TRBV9	TGTGCCAGCCCACCACCGGGACCATACTACTACGAGCAGTACTTC	CASPPPGPYYYEQYF
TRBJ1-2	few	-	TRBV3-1	TGTGCCAGCAATAATCAGGGCGGCTACACCTTC	CASNNQGGYTF
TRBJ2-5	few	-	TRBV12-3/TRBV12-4	TGTGCCAGCAGTTTAGGGTACGAAGAGACCCAGTACTTC	CASSLGYEETQYF
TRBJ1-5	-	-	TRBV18	TGTGCCAGCTCACTGAGCGACAATCAGCCCCAGCATTTT	CASSLSDNQPQHF
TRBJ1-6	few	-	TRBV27	TGTGCCAGCAAAGGACGTGGGTATTCACCCCTCCACTTT	CASKGRGYSPLHF
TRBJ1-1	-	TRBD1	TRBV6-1	TGTGCCAGCTTTCCGCCCGGGACAGGTAACACTGAAGCTTTCTTT	CASFPPGTGNTEAFF
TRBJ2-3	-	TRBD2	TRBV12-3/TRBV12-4	TGTGCCAGCACCCCTAGCGGGAGGGCCCCAGATACGCAGTATTTT	CASTPSGRAPDTQYF
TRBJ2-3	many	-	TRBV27	TGTGCCAGCGCTCTCGAGGCTAGCACAGATACGCAGTATTTT	CASALEASTDTQYF
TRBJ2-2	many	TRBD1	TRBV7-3	TGTGCCAGCAGCTTTTCCGGGACAGGCGGCACCGGGGAGCTGTTTTTT	CASSFSGTGGTGELFF
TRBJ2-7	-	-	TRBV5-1	TGCGCCAGCAGCTTGGAATTGGCAGGGGAGCAGTACTTC	CASSLELAGEQYF
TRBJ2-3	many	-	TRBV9	TGTGCCAGCAGCGTAGATAGTGATTGGCGCACAGATACGCAGTATTTT	CASSVDSDWRTDTQYF
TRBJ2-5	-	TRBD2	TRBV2	TGTGCCAGCAGTTTGAGGCGGGGGGGCCGCCTGTACCAAGAGACCCAGTACTTC	CASSLRRGGRLYQETQYF
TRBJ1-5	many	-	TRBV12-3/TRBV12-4	TGTGCCAGCAGTTTGGAGGGTCAGCCCCAGCATTTT	CASSLEGQPQHF
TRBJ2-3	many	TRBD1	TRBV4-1	TGCGCCAGCAGCCAAGATGGGACAGGGAAAGGAACAGATACGCAGTATTTT	CASSQDGTGKGTDTQYF
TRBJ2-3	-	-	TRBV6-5	TGTGCCAGCAGTTACTCGGGTTTTCCAGATACGCAGTATTTT	CASSYSGFPDTQYF
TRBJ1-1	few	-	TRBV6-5	TGTGCCAGCAGTTACGAGTTTCAGTTCAAGAACACTGAAGCTTTCTTT	CASSYEFQFKNTEAFF
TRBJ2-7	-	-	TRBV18	TGTGCCAGCTCACCCGGGACTGCCGTCGGCGAGCAGTACTTC	CASSPGTAVGEQYF
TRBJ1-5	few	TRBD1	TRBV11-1	TGTGCCAGCAGCTTAGGTAGTCGACAGGGAGGGCCGGGAGGCAATCAGCCCCAGCATTTT	CASSLGSRQGGPGGNQPQHF
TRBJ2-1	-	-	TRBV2	TGTGCCAGCAGTGAAGCAGGGTTCGGTGAGCAGTTCTTC	CASSEAGFGEQFF
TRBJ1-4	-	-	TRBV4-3	TGCGCCAGCAGCCAAAGGGCGCTTAATGAAAAACTGTTTTTT	CASSQRALNEKLFF
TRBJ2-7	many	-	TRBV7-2	TGTGCCAGCAGCTTAGAGGTTTCTACAAAGCAGTACTTC	CASSLEVSTKQYF
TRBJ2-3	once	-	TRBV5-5	TGTGCCAGCAGCTCGACTAGTCTCAGCACAGATACGCAGTATTTT	CASSSTSLSTDTQYF
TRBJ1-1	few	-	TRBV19	TGTGCCAGTAAGGGGCAGTACTCCACTGAAGCTTTCTTT	CASKGQYSTEAFF
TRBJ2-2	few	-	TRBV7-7	TGTGCCAGCAGCCCGGGACAACGCGGAACCAACACCGGGGAGCTGTTTTTT	CASSPGQRGTNTGELFF
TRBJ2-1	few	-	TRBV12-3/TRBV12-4	TGTGCCAGCAGCCCCATTGGGGGGTACAATGAGCAGTTCTTC	CASSPIGGYNEQFF
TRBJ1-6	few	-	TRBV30	TGTGCCTGGATTCCGGCAGGACGCCACAGTTCACCCCTCCACTTT	CAWIPAGRHSSPLHF
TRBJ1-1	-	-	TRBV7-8	TGTGCCAGCAGCCCTAGGGAGACCCACTCGGAAGCTTTCTTT	CASSPRETHSEAFF
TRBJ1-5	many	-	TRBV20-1	TGCAGTGCTAGAGATGGGGACGCTAGCAATCAGCCCCAGCATTTT	CSARDGDASNQPQHF
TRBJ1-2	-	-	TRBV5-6	TGTGCCAGCAGCTTGTATTGGGCAGGGGACTATGGCTACACCTTC	CASSLYWAGDYGYTF
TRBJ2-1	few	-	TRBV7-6	TGTGCCAGCAGTCTAACCGGGGCTAGCTCCTACAATGAGCAGTTCTTC	CASSLTGASSYNEQFF
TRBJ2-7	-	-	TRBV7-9	TGTGCCAGCAGCTTAGCAGCCTTGGCCCACGAGCAGTACTTC	CASSLAALAHEQYF
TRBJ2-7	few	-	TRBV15	TGTGCCACCAGCAGAGAAAGAACAGGGACCTACGAGCAGTACTTC	CATSRERTGTYEQYF
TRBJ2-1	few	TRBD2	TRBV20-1	TGCAGTGCTAGAGAAGCGCGGGAGGGGAGAGAGCAGTTCTTC	CSAREAREGREQFF
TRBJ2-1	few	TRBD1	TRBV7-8	TGTGCCAGCAGCTTACAGGAAACAGGGGGCAAGTTCTTC	CASSLQETGGKFF
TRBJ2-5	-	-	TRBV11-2	TGTGCCAGCAGTCCGACGACTAACCAAGAGACCCAGTACTTC	CASSPTTNQETQYF